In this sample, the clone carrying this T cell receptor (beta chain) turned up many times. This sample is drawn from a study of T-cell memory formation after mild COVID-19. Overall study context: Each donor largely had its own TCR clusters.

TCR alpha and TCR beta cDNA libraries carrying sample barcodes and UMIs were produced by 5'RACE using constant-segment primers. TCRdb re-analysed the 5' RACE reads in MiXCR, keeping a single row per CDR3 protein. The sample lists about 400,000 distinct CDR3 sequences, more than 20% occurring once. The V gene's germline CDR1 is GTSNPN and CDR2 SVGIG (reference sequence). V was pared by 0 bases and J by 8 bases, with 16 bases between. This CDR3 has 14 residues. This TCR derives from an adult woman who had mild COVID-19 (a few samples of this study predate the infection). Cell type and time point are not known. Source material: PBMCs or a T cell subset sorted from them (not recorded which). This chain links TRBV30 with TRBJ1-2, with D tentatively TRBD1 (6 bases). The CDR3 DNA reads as TGTGCCTGGAGTGTACTAGTGGGGGCGACGGGCTACACCTTC. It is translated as CAWSVLVGATGYTF. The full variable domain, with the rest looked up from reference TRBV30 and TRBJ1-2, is SQTIHQWPATLVQPVGSPLSLECTVEGTSNPNLYWYRQAAGRGLQLLFYSVGIGQISSEVPQNLSASRPQDRQFILSSKKLLLSDSGFYLCAWSVLVGATGYTFGSGTRLTVV.